A selection of T cell receptor beta chains follows, all from one sample in a study of blood T cell repertoires in COVID-19. Measured with immunoSEQ multiplex PCR; TCRdb has only the in-frame clones, and not every one. The data hold roughly 200,000 clones, with around four fifths observed a single time. The sequencing sample was made of peripheral blood. The receptor set was obtained from a woman aged 80 or over with active or convalescent COVID-19. CDR3s include the opening cysteine and the closing phenylalanine or tryptophan. Only part of the rows carry a size: once, few, many, or a class if the clone is expanded.

clone size: -
V gene: TRBV9
J gene: TRBJ2-3
CDR3 protein: CASSVGWRETDTQYF

clone size: -
V gene: TRBV9
J gene: TRBJ2-1
CDR3 protein: CASSVQGGDYNEQFF

clone size: once
V gene: TRBV5-1
J gene: TRBJ2-7
CDR3 protein: CASSSGQGLSEQYF

clone size: few
V gene: TRBV9
J gene: TRBJ2-2
CDR3 protein: CASRIGGGNTGELFF

clone size: -
V gene: TRBV6-2/TRBV6-3
J gene: TRBJ2-5
CDR3 protein: CASSSVQETQYF

clone size: -
V gene: TRBV10-3
J gene: TRBJ2-7
CDR3 protein: CAISAGRWGLDTYEQYF

clone size: -
V gene: TRBV5-6
J gene: TRBJ1-2
CDR3 protein: CASTFLRGPRYGYTF

clone size: -
V gene: TRBV28
J gene: TRBJ2-2
CDR3 protein: CASWTGGEVTGELFF

clone size: once
V gene: TRBV30
J gene: TRBJ2-7
CDR3 protein: CAWSVQKGRGVLALSSYEQYF

clone size: few
V gene: TRBV29-1
J gene: TRBJ2-7
CDR3 protein: CSVSGTSASSYEQYF

clone size: -
V gene: TRBV2
J gene: TRBJ2-6
CDR3 protein: CASKLVGANVLTF

clone size: -
V gene: TRBV7-6
J gene: TRBJ2-3
CDR3 protein: CASSLVLAGGAGDTQYF

clone size: -
V gene: TRBV2
J gene: TRBJ1-1
CDR3 protein: CASQREIGTEAFF

clone size: -
V gene: TRBV19
J gene: TRBJ1-1
CDR3 protein: CASSRTDRGQGNTEAFF